Each of the 10 T cell receptor beta chains below was sequenced from the same sample in a study of T cells in Graves' hyperthyroidism and ophthalmopathy. RNA transcripts were the template for amplifying TCR beta CDR3 regions. The HTBI primer set was used in a first-round RT-PCR of the TCR CDR3. In TCRdb, the multiplex PCR reads were re-called with MiXCR into one record per CDR3 protein. The data show a few hundred thousand distinct CDR3 sequences, with about 45% seen just once and around 8% held by the top ten. Sequencing was carried out using peripheral blood or thyroid tissue (not recorded which). The receptors were sampled from a young woman with Graves' hyperthyroidism.

This clonotype was counted once. V is TRBV19 and J is TRBJ1-2; D uncertain. The CDR3 runs to 14 residues. V was pared by 6 bases and J by 5 bases, with 16 bases between. CDR1 and CDR2 (germline): LNHDA, SQIVND (reference sequence). The CDR3 DNA reads TGTGCCAGTAGGTCCCCAGGCCATGGGTATGGCTACACCTTC. It encodes CASRSPGHGYGYTF. The whole variable domain, filled in from reference TRBV19 and TRBJ1-2, reads DGGITQSPKYLFRKEGQNVTLSCEQNLNHDAMYWYRQDPGQGLRLIYYSQIVNDFQKGDIAEGYSVSREKKESFPLTVTSAQKNPTAFYLCASRSPGHGYGYTFGSGTRLTVV.

At least ten counts were recorded for this clonotype. This rearrangement joins TRBV10-1 to TRBJ2-7, with 7 bases matching TRBD2. Germline V lookup: CDR1 WNHNN, CDR2 SYGVQD (reference sequence). V shed 0 bases, J shed 3 bases, and the junction held 8 bases outside the gene matches. The CDR3 is 16 amino acids. CDR3 coding DNA: TGCGCCAGCAGTGAGTCGGGTACGGGAGGTTACTACGAGCAGTACTTC. This encodes CASSESGTGGYYEQYF.

This clonotype turned up a few times. The conserved closing phenylalanine or tryptophan is absent in this CDR3, likely reflecting a read error. No DNA is shown, since the ends of the CDR3 on it are uncertain; the CDR3 is the one TCRdb lists. The V and J genes are TRBV2 and TRBJ1-2; the table calls TRBD1, which could not be checked here. The germline V gene has CDR1 SNHLY and CDR2 FYNNEI. The CDR3 is 8 residues long, ends included. This CDR3 is CASRSGRG.

This clonotype was counted ten times or more. The genes are TRBV7-8 and TRBJ1-1, with 7 bases fitting TRBD1. Trimming took 4 bases from V and 5 from J; bases not matched to a gene: 7. The germline V gene has CDR1 SGHVS and CDR2 FQNEAQ. The CDR3 spans 14 residues. The CDR3 sequence: CASSSRQGTTEAFF. Written as DNA, the CDR3 is TGTGCCAGCAGCTCAAGACAGGGTACGACTGAAGCTTTCTTT. The full variable domain, completed using reference TRBV7-8 and TRBJ1-1, is GAGVSQSPRYKVAKRGQDVALRCDPISGHVSLFWYQQALGQGPEFLTYFQNEAQLDKSGLPSDRFFAERPEGSVSTLKIQRTQQEDSAVYLCASSSRQGTTEAFFGQGTRLTVV.

This clonotype turned up a few times. V is TRBV6-1 and J is TRBJ2-5; TRBD2 aligns across 7 bases. Looked up from germline, CDR1 is MNHNS and CDR2 is SASEGT. This CDR3 has 17 residues. V dropped 5 bases and J dropped 5; count of bases not matched to a gene: 17. The CDR3 here is CASSSLRLAEEEETQYF. CDR3 DNA sequence: TGTGCCAGCAGTTCCCTCCGCCTAGCGGAGGAAGAGGAGACCCAGTACTTC.

The rearrangement uses TRBV3-1 and TRBJ1-4; D is ambiguous. Trimming took off 1 base at V and 7 bases at J, with 13 bases between the two ends. Germline V gives CDR1 LGHDT, CDR2 YNNKEL (reference sequence). The CDR3 extends over 15 amino acids. This CDR3 is CASSQVGRSGEKLFF. DNA for the CDR3: TGTGCCAGCAGCCAAGTAGGGAGATCGGGTGAAAAACTGTTTTTT.

This clonotype was recorded at least ten times. The chain couples TRBV29-1 to TRBJ1-1; 7 bases fit TRBD1. Germline V CDR1 and CDR2: SQVTM, ANQGSEA. This CDR3 is built from 13 residues. V gave up 1 base and J gave up 7 bases; unmatched junction bases: 6. The CDR3 spells CSVEGRGQVEAFF. The CDR3 nucleotides are TGCAGCGTTGAAGGAAGGGGGCAGGTTGAAGCTTTCTTT.

This clonotype was counted at least ten times. The chain couples TRBV12-3 or TRBV12-4 to TRBJ1-4; TRBD1 matches 7 bases. The J segment lost 3 bases and the V segment lost 6 bases, leaving 4 bases of the junction unmatched. This CDR3 contains 14 residues. CDR3 protein: CASRQGVANEKLFF. In nucleotides, the CDR3 is TGTGCCAGCAGGCAGGGGGTGGCTAATGAAAAACTGTTTTTT.

This clonotype was counted ten times or more. The chain combines TRBV19 with TRBJ1-2, with D unclear. Germline CDR1 LNHDA, CDR2 SQIVND (reference sequence). The V gene lost 5 bases and the J gene lost 2 bases, with 3 bases spanning the gap. The CDR3 is 11 residues long. CDR3 protein: CASSWNYGYTF. CDR3 DNA: TGTGCCAGTAGTTGGAACTATGGCTACACCTTC.

This clonotype was detected ten times or more. The chain couples TRBV5-1 to TRBJ2-6; D ambiguous. Trimming left V 2 bases short and J 0 bases short, with 15 bases between. The CDR3 consists of 18 residues. Germline V gene lookup returns CDR1 SGHRS and CDR2 YFSETQ. Here the CDR3 DNA reads TGCGCCAGCAGCTTTTCTCGTAGGGCCGGCTCTGGGGCCAACGTCCTGACTTTC. Protein sequence: CASSFSRRAGSGANVLTF.